This entry lists 21 T cell receptor beta chains sequenced from one sample in a study of identical twins. TCRdb passed the 5' RACE reads through MiXCR, listing each CDR3 protein once. This sample has 750,000 to 950,000 distinct CDR3 sequences, with roughly an eighth found just once. A further study also used this sample, focusing on yellow fever vaccine responses in identical twins.

The sequencing input was PBMCs. The receptors were sampled from a young woman in good health.

The table lists this clonotype with a few counts. The chain uses TRBV19 and TRBJ2-1, with TRBD2 matching 8 bases. This CDR3 spans 14 amino acids. Trimming at V came to 7 bases and at J to 5 bases, leaving 7 bases not matched to a gene. CDR1 is LNHDA and CDR2 is SQIVND in the germline V gene (reference sequence). The CDR3 nucleotides read TGTGCCAGTAATTACGGGGGGGCCCACAATGAGCAGTTCTTC. Encoded protein: CASNYGGAHNEQFF.

The V call is TRBV18, the J call TRBJ2-3, with D possibly TRBD2 on 6 matching bases. CDR1 KGHSH and CDR2 LQKENI come from the germline V gene. Trimming shortened V by 8 bases and J by 1 base, and 16 bases separated the two germline ends. The length of the CDR3 is 15 residues. CDR3 in DNA: TGTGCCAGCCCTCGGTGGGCGGGACGCACAGATACGCAGTATTTT. It yields the protein CASPRWAGRTDTQYF.

This clonotype was counted between two and nine times. The chain recombines TRBV10-3 with TRBJ2-1, with 10 bases aligning to TRBD2. The CDR3 totals 18 residues. V trimming: 4 bases; J trimming: 0 bases; junction bases outside the gene matches: 9. Germline V lookup: CDR1 ENHRY, CDR2 SYGVKD. The DNA for the CDR3 is TGTGCCATCAGTGGGATAGCGGGAGGAACTAGCTCCTACAATGAGCAGTTCTTC. This encodes CAISGIAGGTSSYNEQFF.

This clonotype was seen more than once but under ten times. This rearrangement joins TRBV9 to TRBJ2-1; 10 bases map to TRBD2. The germline V gene encodes CDR1 SGDLS and CDR2 YYNGEE. J gave up 5 bases and V 3 bases, and 5 bases lay outside the gene matches. This CDR3 region has 15 residues. The CDR3 DNA sequence: TGTGCCAGCAGCGCCACTAGCGGGGCTGACAATGAGCAGTTCTTC. Translating gives CASSATSGADNEQFF. Full variable domain (remainder filled in from reference TRBV9 and TRBJ2-1): DSGVTQTPKHLITATGQRVTLRCSPRSGDLSVYWYQQSLDQGLQFLIQYYNGEERAKGNILERFSAQQFPDLHSELNLSSLELGDSALYFCASSATSGADNEQFFGPGTRLTVL.

V gene TRBV19 combines with J gene TRBJ2-7; the match to TRBD2 covers 8 bases. The CDR3 contains 16 residues. CDR1 is LNHDA and CDR2 is SQIVND in the germline V gene (reference sequence). The J segment lost 2 bases and the V segment lost 3 bases, leaving 9 bases of the junction unmatched. CDR3 DNA sequence: TGTGCCAGTAGTATGCCGTCGAGCGGGGGAACCTACGAGCAGTACTTC. This gives the protein CASSMPSSGGTYEQYF.

This clonotype has a count of ten or more. J is TRBJ2-7 and V is TRBV28; D possibly uses TRBD1 or TRBD2 (5 bases each). The CDR3 contains 13 residues. Germline CDR1 MDHEN, CDR2 SYDVKM. The CDR3 sequence is CGGRKNRLYEQYV. The CDR3 DNA is TGTGGGGGACGTAAAAACAGGCTATACGAGCAGTACGTC.

In its sample, this clonotype was seen a few times. The chain has TRBV5-1 and TRBJ2-2; TRBD1 aligns across 10 bases. The junction had 7 bases not matched to a gene; V was cut back by 4 bases and J by 7 bases. In germline, CDR1 is SGHRS, CDR2 YFSETQ. The CDR3 loop spans 15 amino acids. CDR3 in DNA: TGCGCCAGCAGCCGACAGGGGGCATTGGTCGGGGAGCTGTTTTTT. It codes for CASSRQGALVGELFF.

A single count supports this clonotype. The CDR3 loop is CASSLEMTSGGYNEQFF. The DNA of the CDR3 is TGCGCCAGCAGCTTGGAAATGACTAGCGGGGGTTACAATGAGCAGTTCTTC. The V call is TRBV5-1, the J call TRBJ2-1; 12 bases match TRBD2. The germline CDR1 and CDR2 sequences are SGHRS and YFSETQ. The ends lost 0 bases at V and 4 bases at J; junction bases unmatched: 5. CDR3 size: 17 residues.

This clonotype was picked up a small number of times. The V and J genes are TRBV27 and TRBJ2-7; D call uncertain. The CDR3 length is 11 residues. CDR1 and CDR2 (germline): MNHEY, SMNVEV (reference sequence). Trimming pared 8 bases from V and 0 bases from J, leaving 5 bases between. The chain's CDR3 is CASRSSYEQYV. For the CDR3, the DNA is TGTGCCAGCCGCAGCTCCTACGAGCAGTACGTC.

This clonotype turned up a few times. The CDR3 protein is CASSRGGSNTGELFF. The CDR3 coding sequence is TGTGCCAGCAGCCGGGGGGGATCGAACACCGGGGAGCTGTTTTTT. The V call is TRBV7-3, the J call TRBJ2-2; 8 nucleotides match TRBD2. The V gene end was trimmed by 5 bases and the J gene end by 0 bases; junction bases not matched to a gene: 2. Germline assignment: CDR1 SGHTA and CDR2 FQGTGA. The CDR3 loop spans 15 amino acids.

This clonotype has a handful of counts. The rearrangement uses TRBV4-2 and TRBJ2-3, with D tentatively TRBD1 (5 bases). The CDR3 length is 15 residues. The V end was cut by 4 bases, the J end by 3 bases, with 14 bases between. Germline V CDR1 and CDR2: LGHNA, YNFKEQ. The chain's CDR3 is CASSRGQDRTDTQYF. The CDR3 nucleotides are TGTGCCAGCAGCCGAGGACAAGACCGAACAGATACGCAGTATTTT.

This clonotype occurred a few times. V and J are TRBV10-3 and TRBJ1-4; a weak D match, TRBD1 (5 bases). CDR3 length: 13 amino acids. Germline-derived CDR1 and CDR2 are ENHRY and SYGVKD. The V end was cut by 10 bases, the J end by 7 bases, with 16 bases between. CDR3 in DNA: TGTGCCACCTCGACAGCCTGGGGTGAAAAACTGTTTTTT. Translation gives CATSTAWGEKLFF.

This clonotype was picked up a small number of times. This sequence joins TRBV6-1 and TRBJ2-3; 7 nucleotides align to TRBD2. The CDR3 runs to 15 residues. Germline V gene lookup returns CDR1 MNHNS and CDR2 SASEGT. V gave up 7 bases and J gave up 4 bases; unmatched junction bases: 11. The CDR3 here is CASTSFWGGSDTQYF. The CDR3 bases are TGTGCCAGCACCTCCTTCTGGGGGGGGTCAGATACGCAGTATTTT.

The chain joins TRBV6-1 to TRBJ2-1; 8 bases map to TRBD2. Losses at the gene ends were 6 bases for V and 5 bases for J; bases not matched to a gene: 6. Germline CDR1 is MNHNS and CDR2 is SASEGT. CDR3 size: 14 residues. The CDR3 DNA reads as TGTGCCAGCAGGCGGGAGGACATGGACAATGAGCAGTTCTTC. This encodes CASRREDMDNEQFF.

This clonotype was observed at least ten times. The genes are TRBV12-3 or TRBV12-4 and TRBJ1-1; D call uncertain. This CDR3 is 14 amino acids long. With 5 bases removed from V and 1 base from J, the gap between germline ends came to 11 bases. The CDR3 here is CASSLQDRNTEAFF. In DNA form, the CDR3 reads TGTGCCAGCAGTCTCCAGGATAGGAACACTGAAGCTTTCTTT.

V is TRBV20-1 and J is TRBJ1-5, with 10 positions matching TRBD1. V gave up 6 bases and J gave up 2 bases; unmatched junction bases: 4. CDR1 and CDR2 (germline): DFQATT, SNEGSKA (reference sequence). This CDR3 comprises 14 residues. Here the CDR3 reads CSATGGFGNQPQHF. DNA of the CDR3: TGCAGTGCGACAGGGGGCTTTGGCAATCAGCCCCAGCATTTT.

The chain combines TRBV4-2 with TRBJ1-4; the D is unclear. The CDR3 covers 15 residues. CDR1 is LGHNA, CDR2 YNFKEQ, per germline. Trimming cost V 4 bases and J 7 bases, with 16 bases left between them. The CDR3 coding sequence is TGTGCCAGCAGCCTTGACATCGTCCCCCGTGAAAAACTGTTTTTT. Protein: CASSLDIVPREKLFF.

The CDR3 spells CASSFSGGAGDGYTF. The CDR3 DNA follows: TGTGCCAGCAGTTTCTCAGGGGGCGCGGGAGATGGCTACACCTTC. The chain recombines TRBV7-8 with TRBJ1-2; the match to TRBD1 covers 8 bases. This CDR3 is 15 amino acids long. Germline lookup yields CDR1 SGHVS and CDR2 FQNEAQ. With 6 bases clipped from V and 6 bases from J, the junction kept 12 bases outside the gene matches.

The sample holds a few counts of this clonotype. The chain is built from TRBV9 and TRBJ2-7; D is possibly TRBD2 (5 bases). Germline V lookup: CDR1 SGDLS, CDR2 YYNGEE. The CDR3 has 13 amino acids. The V end was cut by 4 bases, the J end by 6 bases, with 14 bases between. CDR3 bases: TGTGCCAGCAGCTCCGGACTGCTCTCCGAGCAGTACTTC. It encodes CASSSGLLSEQYF.

This clonotype was observed a few times. The chain joins TRBV6-5 to TRBJ1-3; D not resolved. This CDR3 comprises 16 residues. CDR1 and CDR2 (germline): MNHEY, SVGAGI. Trimming stripped 0 bases from V and 1 base from J, with 10 bases between. DNA for the CDR3: TGTGCCAGCAGTTACTCGATCAGAACGTCTGGAAACACCATATATTTT. This gives the protein CASSYSIRTSGNTIYF.

This clonotype was picked up a small number of times. The V gene is TRBV11-2, the J gene TRBJ2-1, with TRBD2 matching 8 bases. After removal of 5 bases from V and 8 bases from J, the junction contained 14 bases not matched to a gene. CDR1 and CDR2 (germline): SGHAT, FQNNGV. This CDR3 spans 16 amino acids. The CDR3 is CASSRAGTRIYHEQFF. The CDR3 nucleotides are TGTGCCAGCAGCCGGGCCGGGACTAGAATTTACCATGAGCAGTTCTTC.